This TCR beta chain was retrieved from a study of cytomegalovirus exposure and HLA in healthy donors. Findings of the study overall: In vitro checks showed that three CMV-associated chains really do target CMV antigens. TCR beta chains numbering roughly 150 were designated cytomegalovirus-associated. A later analysis found TCR association rates differed by HLA locus, highest for DRB1 and lowest for HLA-C. A later analysis linked a missense variant in DCLRE1C to the trimming of TCR beta V and J genes.

A note on this clone: Its specificity is unknown.

The PCR ran on 60 Vbeta and 13 Jbeta primers. TCRdb keeps only in-frame clones here, not all; method: immunoSEQ multiplex PCR. The sample lists about 170,000 clones; more than 80% were seen once. The CDR3 covers 17 residues. The TCR sequence derives from a woman aged 18-35 years in good health and CMV-seronegative. The genes are TRBV21-1 and TRBJ2-7; the table's TRBD2 call for D was not verified on the DNA. TRBV21-1 is assigned pseudogene status. Sequenced material: PBMCs. The CDR3, as DNA: TGTGCCAGCGTCCACGATAGCGGGAGCCAGAGCTCCTACGAGCAGTACTTC. Translating gives CASVHDSGSQSSYEQYF.